Below are 5 T cell receptor beta chains sequenced from a single sample in a study of long-term antiretroviral therapy in people with HIV. Survey level was the resolution at which the v3.0 immunoSEQ assay ran. Assay used: immunoSEQ multiplex PCR; TCRdb lists only in-frame clones, some missing. This table holds roughly 28,000 clones, 80% found once. The sample consisted of unsorted PBMCs, taken 0.3 years after starting antiretroviral therapy. The source of these receptors is a man aged 35-49 years with HIV.

A few counts support this clone. This rearrangement joins TRBV5-1 to TRBJ1-2, with no clear D. V was shortened by 0 bases and J by 7 bases, with 10 bases between the two germline ends. The CDR3 sequence is 13 residues long. Germline V CDR1 and CDR2: SGHRS, YFSETQ. Written as DNA, the CDR3 is TGCGCCAGCAGCTTGGAGGGTTCCAGTGGCTACACCTTC. Its protein is CASSLEGSSGYTF.

This chain links TRBV5-4 with TRBJ1-3; D perhaps matches TRBD1 (6 bases). The CDR3 sequence is 16 residues long. Between the trimmed V and J ends, which lost 3 bases and 0 bases, there was a span of 13 bases. Per the germline V gene, CDR1 is SGHNT and CDR2 is YYREEE (reference sequence). CDR3 protein: CASSSGGTTSGNTIYF. In DNA form, the CDR3 reads TGTGCCAGCAGCTCGGGCGGGACAACCTCTGGAAACACCATATATTTT. Based on the CDR3 plus reference TRBV5-4 and TRBJ1-3, the full variable domain is ETGVTQSPTHLIKTRGQQVTLRCSSQSGHNTVSWYQQALGQGPQFIFQYYREEENGRGNFPPRFSGLQFPNYSSELNVNALELDDSALYLCASSSGGTTSGNTIYFGEGSWLTVV.

The gene calls are TRBV5-6 and TRBJ1-1; D gene unclear. The ends were cut back, 4 bases at V and 3 bases at J, with 13 bases in the middle. This CDR3 spans 14 amino acids. Germline V gene sequence: CDR1 SGHDT, CDR2 YYEEEE. CDR3 sequence (DNA): TGTGCCAGCAGCGCCTTCGTGCCGGACACTGAAGCTTTCTTT. It translates to CASSAFVPDTEAFF.

The chain links TRBV11-3 to TRBJ2-5; D may be TRBD1 or TRBD2 (5 bases each). Germline V lookup: CDR1 SGHNT, CDR2 YENEEA. This CDR3 is 13 amino acids long. The ends were cut back, 3 bases at V and 1 base at J, with 6 bases in the middle. CDR3 in amino acids: CASSFGAQETQYF. Written as DNA, the CDR3 is TGTGCCAGCAGCTTCGGGGCCCAAGAGACCCAGTACTTC.

This clone showed up just a few times. This chain connects TRBV5-4 to TRBJ2-5; D unclear. V lost 2 bases to trimming and J lost 5 bases, with 13 bases between them. Germline lookup yields CDR1 SGHNT and CDR2 YYREEE (reference sequence). CDR3 length: 14 amino acids. Here the CDR3 DNA reads TGTGCCAGCAGCTTACCGGGTGGAAGGGAGACCCAGTACTTC. It is translated as CASSLPGGRETQYF.